This is a list of T cell receptor beta chains from one sample in a study of T-cell memory formation after mild COVID-19. MiXCR, applied by TCRdb to the 5' RACE reads, yields one record per CDR3 protein. The sample consists of 300,000 to 350,000 distinct CDR3 sequences, 13% to 15% of them appearing once. Sequenced: PBMCs or a T cell subset sorted from them (not recorded which). All receptors derive from a man in his late teens or twenties who had mild COVID-19 (a few samples of this study predate the infection). Cell type and time point are not known. Both conserved end residues are part of each CDR3. Fields, in order: clone size, J gene, V gene, CDR3 protein. Clone size, where shown, is once, few, many, or a class for clones that have expanded.

.	TRBJ2-4	TRBV6-6	CASRFQIDRPHGIQYF
.	TRBJ1-6	TRBV20-1	CSARDPVPRLRNSPLHF
few	TRBJ2-6	TRBV7-3	CASSLRGTSGGSTGANVLTF
.	TRBJ1-1	TRBV6-5	CASSSGGYMNTEAFF
.	TRBJ2-5	TRBV4-1	CASSSSGSVQETQYF
few	TRBJ1-5	TRBV7-6	CASSLQTGLNQPQHF
.	TRBJ2-5	TRBV7-2	CASSFDGGETQYF
.	TRBJ1-1	TRBV7-9	CASSSGAPEAFF
once	TRBJ2-2	TRBV12-3/TRBV12-4	CASSSWFSLNTGELFF
.	TRBJ2-7	TRBV5-5	CASSQGPEPYEQYF
few	TRBJ2-5	TRBV9	CASSTRTAQETQYF
few	TRBJ1-2	TRBV29-1	CSVEDNRGYTF
medium-sized	TRBJ2-3	TRBV20-1	CSARARDEGRDTQYF
few	TRBJ1-2	TRBV24-1	CATSDFMGPGDYGYTF
few	TRBJ2-5	TRBV6-5	CASSLGGSLETQYF
few	TRBJ1-1	TRBV28	CASSLVNLNTEAFF
.	TRBJ2-3	TRBV6-5	CASRPLENTDTQYF
few	TRBJ2-7	TRBV4-3	CASSPSTEHSYEQYF
.	TRBJ2-3	TRBV6-5	CASSYRGLAGGDTQYF
few	TRBJ2-5	TRBV7-6	CASSFSGPNRGRETQYF
.	TRBJ1-4	TRBV5-1	CASSLESGGGEKLFF
few	TRBJ2-1	TRBV7-9	CASSLILDREGGDEQFF
few	TRBJ1-6	TRBV18	CASSPDLEPPLHF
.	TRBJ2-3	TRBV5-1	CASKKGQGQDTQYF
few	TRBJ1-3	TRBV28	CASSFVGTWERTSGNTIYF
.	TRBJ2-4	TRBV20-1	CSALRGSASKNIQYF
.	TRBJ2-7	TRBV20-1	CSARGPNSVRYF
.	TRBJ2-3	TRBV7-9	CASSLGQRAADTQDF
few	TRBJ1-2	TRBV6-2/TRBV6-3	CASSSPRTGAFYGYTF
many	TRBJ2-2	TRBV20-1	CSAHPRTGPNTGELFF
.	TRBJ1-5	TRBV5-1	CASSQGWGNQPQHF
few	TRBJ2-7	TRBV7-3	CASSLTVRGGSYEQYF
.	TRBJ2-1	TRBV7-2	CASSLFDRESFEQFF
.	TRBJ1-6	TRBV4-1	CASSPHIPRDNSPLHF
few	TRBJ2-7	TRBV4-1	CASSQDVQDRYEQYF
few	TRBJ2-1	TRBV5-1	CASSLELYSSYNEQFF
many	TRBJ2-3	TRBV12-3/TRBV12-4	CASSLRRGYTDTQYF
.	TRBJ2-5	TRBV20-1	CSAITQAGPPRTQYF
.	TRBJ1-3	TRBV4-1	CASSQDSLGNTIYF
.	TRBJ1-3	TRBV20-1	CSARDPLRGNTIYF
once	TRBJ2-5	TRBV27	CASSSRVGQETQYF
.	TRBJ1-2	TRBV4-1	CASSQDPGQGVYGYTF
.	TRBJ2-3	TRBV5-1	CASSEADTDTQYF